This TCR beta chain emerged from a study of brain T cells in children with intractable seizures. Findings of the study overall: Clones missing pre-surgery may reflect undersampling of that blood sample.

CDR1 is WSHSY and CDR2 is SAAADI in the germline V gene. J lost 5 bases, V lost 3 bases, and 15 bases had no gene match. The CDR3 is made up of 18 amino acids. Assay used: immunoSEQ multiplex PCR; TCRdb lists only in-frame clones, some missing. Of 70,000 to 90,000 clones detected, about 93% appear once; the ten largest clones hold under 2%. Note on this clone: Its antigen is not known.

This chain links TRBV10-2 with TRBJ1-5; 8 bases fit TRBD1. The clonotype was recovered from a boy in the first two years of life with tuberous sclerosis and intractable seizures. The sample here was peripheral blood, taken at surgery. As DNA, the CDR3 is TGCGCCAGCAGTGAATGGACAGGGTATGTAGCCGGAGATCAGCCCCAGCATTTT. Translating gives CASSEWTGYVAGDQPQHF.